This T cell receptor beta chain was profiled in a study of T-cell memory formation after mild COVID-19. TCR alpha and TCR beta cDNA libraries with sample barcodes and UMIs came from 5'RACE using constant-segment primers. Via MiXCR, TCRdb re-called the 5' RACE reads, giving one row per CDR3 protein. The data contain some 290,000 distinct CDR3 sequences, around 15% of them singletons. To note about this clonotype: What it binds is unknown.

Germline loops: CDR1 SGHTA, CDR2 FQGTGA. J gave up 8 bases and V 1 base, and 7 bases lay outside the gene matches. The CDR3 has 15 amino acids. Overall study findings and caveats: Some responding clones appeared in pre-infection memory, suggesting cross-reactive memory joined. Among contracting clones, CD4+ were mainly CM/EM and CD8+ enriched in EMRA.

This clonotype was sampled from a man between 18 and 35 years old who had mild COVID-19 (a few samples of this study predate the infection). Cell type and time point are not known. Sample: PBMCs or a T cell subset sorted from them (not recorded which). The chain carries TRBV7-3 and TRBJ2-1, with 8 bases that match TRBD2. The CDR3 sequence: CASSLNGGAPDEQFF. As DNA, the CDR3 is TGTGCCAGCAGCTTAAACGGGGGGGCCCCGGATGAGCAGTTCTTC.